A selection of T cell receptor beta chains follows, all from one sample in a study of beta chain features in type 1 diabetes. The assay was immunoSEQ multiplex PCR, and TCRdb's table has in-frame clones only and misses some. The sample includes around 500,000 clones, 9.5% to 12% of them seen just once. Sequencing was done on a sample of naive CD4+ T cells from blood. The source is a woman younger than 30 in good health. CDR3s include the opening cysteine and the closing phenylalanine or tryptophan. Each record gives: V gene, CDR3 protein.

>TRBV7-7
CASSLERTSGKQFF
>TRBV18
CASLITAGTQYF
>TRBV15
CATSSLRGLGEDTQYF
>TRBV7-3
CASSSAQGALKTQYF
>TRBV5-1
CASSFARGNSPLHF
>TRBV28
CASSLYGVGTDTQYF
>TRBV2
CASSESGGRENIQYF
>TRBV28
CASSKPGQGNQPQHF
>TRBV6-6
CASSYSREQQYF
>TRBV30
CAWTSKLAGFYEQYF
>TRBV5-1
CASSSGTSGMEYNEQFF
>TRBV2
CASEGRFDRSGANVLTF
>TRBV18
CASSPNPGNQPQHF
>TRBV9
CASSRGQSPGNTIYF
>TRBV5-4
CASSLTGSRNSPLHF
>TRBV4-1
CASSQGSSLYNEQFF
>TRBV9
CASSGTSGYNEQFF
>TRBV19
CASSRGTSGKGGELFF
>TRBV9
CASSVAGGTAETQYF
>TRBV4-2
CASSQAPTSSYEQYF
>TRBV29-1
CSVDPTRVGTEAFF
>TRBV4-3
CASSQDTLAGDQETQYF
>TRBV7-9
CASSLVKGQEYNEQFF
>TRBV19
CASRSGTARHTGELFF
>TRBV25-1
CASSTGLAASTDTQYF
>TRBV7-9
CASSALAGGAYEQYF
>TRBV27
CASSRRGLLAKNIQYF
>TRBV9
CASSVGGTAATYEQYF
>TRBV7-6
CASSSRRKGDTQYF
>TRBV7-9
CASSRREIEQYF
>TRBV5-4
CASSFGRGPDTQYF
>TRBV7-6
CASSPGQTWSSYEQYF
>TRBV7-9
CASSRAPGSGANVLTF
>TRBV7-2
CASSSEPGPEAARYF
>TRBV11-3
CASSSPVERDTQYF